Following are 18 T cell receptor beta chains from one sample sequenced in a study of blood T cells in healthy people across ages. The use of a sample-barcoded 5' primer and a J-beta primer mix characterized a second PCR of roughly 7 to 11 cycles. In TCRdb, the 5' RACE reads were re-called with MiXCR into one record per CDR3 protein. This table holds 910,000 or so distinct CDR3 sequences, roughly 51% found once. The sample taken for sequencing was blood. These receptors originate from a woman aged 55-69 years in good health.

This clonotype was observed a few times. The chain couples TRBV28 to TRBJ2-3; D gene ambiguous. The CDR3 length is 14 residues. The V end lost 6 bases, the J end lost 4 bases, and 14 bases lay between the germline ends. Germline loops: CDR1 MDHEN, CDR2 SYDVKM. Written as DNA, the CDR3 is TGTGCCAGCAGGCCTAGACAAGGGTCAGATACGCAGTATTTT. This codes for CASRPRQGSDTQYF. Combining the CDR3 with reference TRBV28 and TRBJ2-3 gives the whole variable domain DVKVTQSSRYLVKRTGEKVFLECVQDMDHENMFWYRQDPGLGLRLIYFSYDVKMKEKGDIPEGYSVSREKKERFSLILESASTNQTSMYLCASRPRQGSDTQYFGPGTRLTVL.

J is TRBJ2-3 and V is TRBV6-1; tentatively, D is TRBD1 (5 bases). V lost 3 bases and J lost 1, with 11 bases in between. The CDR3 runs 15 residues. CDR1 is MNHNS and CDR2 is SASEGT in the germline V gene. The CDR3 DNA reads TGTGCCAGCAGTGATGGACAAACTCGCACAGATACGCAGTATTTT. Protein: CASSDGQTRTDTQYF.

The rearrangement joins TRBV9 to TRBJ2-3, with D tentatively TRBD2 (6 bases). The CDR3 totals 15 residues. The V gene lost 6 bases and the J gene lost 2 bases, with 16 bases spanning the gap. Germline V gene sequence: CDR1 SGDLS, CDR2 YYNGEE. CDR3 coding DNA: TGTGCCAGCACCCTGGCGGGATTAACCACAGATACGCAGTATTTT. Encoded protein: CASTLAGLTTDTQYF.

CDR3 coding DNA: TGTGCCAGCAGTCCCGGGGCTAGCGGGTGCACTGAGCAGTTCTTC. Translated, it gives CASSPGASGCTEQFF. J is TRBJ2-1 and V is TRBV28; TRBD2 matches 8 bases. V lost 5 bases and J lost 9; bases outside the gene matches: 12. CDR3 length equals 15 residues. Germline V CDR1 and CDR2: MDHEN, SYDVKM.

The V and J genes are TRBV5-1 and TRBJ1-2, with 7 bases that match TRBD1. Germline V lookup: CDR1 SGHRS, CDR2 YFSETQ. The CDR3 has 14 amino acids. With V trimmed by 6 bases and J by 0 bases, 5 bases remained unmatched. CDR3 DNA sequence: TGCGCCAGCAACGAGGGACAGTCTAACTATGGCTACACCTTC. This gives the protein CASNEGQSNYGYTF.

This clonotype has only a few counts. This chain uses TRBV11-2 with TRBJ2-5; 10 nucleotides agree with TRBD2. Germline CDR1 reads SGHAT; CDR2 reads FQNNGV. With 4 bases clipped from V and 13 bases from J, the junction kept 12 bases outside the gene matches. The length of the CDR3 is 14 residues. The CDR3 is CASSSIAGGPGRYF. For the CDR3, the DNA is TGTGCCAGCAGCTCAATAGCGGGAGGCCCCGGTCGGTACTTC.

The V gene is TRBV7-9, the J gene TRBJ2-7; TRBD2 aligns across 8 bases. The germline gives CDR1 SEHNR, CDR2 FQNEAQ (reference sequence). V shed 4 bases, J shed 9 bases, and the junction held 20 bases outside the gene matches. The length of the CDR3 is 17 residues. The CDR3 nucleotides are TGTGCCAGCAGCTCTCCATCGACCCGGGAGGGCGCCACCACGCAGTACTTC. This codes for CASSSPSTREGATTQYF.

This rearrangement joins TRBV3-1 to TRBJ1-2; no firm D call. The germline V and J ends were trimmed by 6 bases and 8 bases, with 16 bases remaining between them. Germline CDR1 LGHDT, CDR2 YNNKEL (reference sequence). The CDR3 totals 13 residues. CDR3 region: CASRPRGSEGYTF. For the CDR3, the DNA is TGTGCCAGCAGGCCCCGTGGGTCGGAAGGCTACACCTTC. The entire variable domain, with the rest obtained from reference TRBV3-1 and TRBJ1-2, is as follows: DTAVSQTPKYLVTQMGNDKSIKCEQNLGHDTMYWYKQDSKKFLKIMFSYNNKELIINETVPNRFSPKSPDKAHLNLHINSLELGDSAVYFCASRPRGSEGYTFGSGTRLTVV.

The rearrangement joins TRBV4-2 to TRBJ2-5; possible D gene TRBD2, 5 bases. The assigned J gene may be wrong: the sequence end matches TRBJ2-7 better. CDR1 is LGHNA and CDR2 is YNFKEQ in the germline V gene. The CDR3 length is 15 residues. CDR3 bases: TGTGCCAGCAGCCAAGCAGGCGGGCGGGTCAACGAGCAGTACTTC. This encodes CASSQAGGRVNEQYF.

This chain joins TRBV6-4 and TRBJ2-2; no clear D gene. The CDR3 loop spans 12 amino acids. The V end was cut by 2 bases, the J end by 8 bases, with 6 bases between. Germline V gives CDR1 MRHNA, CDR2 SNTAGT. This CDR3 reads CASSDRFGELFF. CDR3 in DNA: TGTGCCAGCAGTGACCGTTTTGGGGAGCTGTTTTTT.

This clonotype was seen a handful of times. The chain carries TRBV28 and TRBJ1-6; the D gene is possibly TRBD1 (6 bases). The CDR3 length is 15 residues. V dropped 1 base and J dropped 13 bases, with 17 bases sitting between them. CDR1 is MDHEN and CDR2 is SYDVKM in the germline V gene. The CDR3 sequence: CASSLYGQGKYPLHF. The CDR3 bases are TGTGCCAGCAGTTTATACGGCCAGGGGAAGTATCCCCTCCACTTT.

For this clonotype: A read error is the likely source, as a far larger clone sits one nucleotide away. The gene calls are TRBV7-2 and TRBJ2-6; D gene ambiguous. The CDR3 extends over 14 amino acids. The germline gives CDR1 SGHTA, CDR2 FQGNSA. CDR3 loop: CACSLSSGANVLTF. In DNA, the CDR3 is TGTGCCTGCAGCTTAAGCTCTGGGGCCAACGTCCTGACTTTC.

The V and J genes are TRBV4-1 and TRBJ2-1; D uncertain. Germline values: CDR1 MGHRA, CDR2 YSYEKL. This CDR3 is built from 12 residues. V was clipped by 6 bases and J by 7 bases, with 10 bases between them. The CDR3, as DNA: TGCGCCAGCAGGTCTTTGGGGAATGAGCAGTTCTTC. This translates into CASRSLGNEQFF.

V gene TRBV28 combines with J gene TRBJ2-5; D is possibly TRBD2 (6 bases). V was clipped by 6 bases and J by 4 bases, with 15 bases between them. This CDR3 is built from 14 residues. Germline V lookup: CDR1 MDHEN, CDR2 SYDVKM. CDR3 nucleotides: TGTGCCAGCAGGAATAACGGGAGTGGAGAGACCCAGTACTTC. Encoded protein: CASRNNGSGETQYF. Looking up the rest from reference TRBV28 and TRBJ2-5 gives the full variable domain: DVKVTQSSRYLVKRTGEKVFLECVQDMDHENMFWYRQDPGLGLRLIYFSYDVKMKEKGDIPEGYSVSREKKERFSLILESASTNQTSMYLCASRNNGSGETQYFGPGTRLLVL.

This clonotype was seen more than once but under ten times. The chain links TRBV15 to TRBJ1-2; 7 bases are a match to TRBD1. The CDR3 contains 15 residues. The V and J ends lost 2 bases and 4 bases, in that order; junction bases with no gene match: 7. Germline CDR1 and CDR2: LNHNV and YYDKDF (reference sequence). The DNA of the CDR3 is TGTGCCACCAGCAGACCTACAGGGGTGGGCTATGGCTACACCTTC. Encoded protein: CATSRPTGVGYGYTF.

The CDR3 nucleotides read TGTGCCAGCAGTGCCTCCGGGACAGGGTTCAACGAGCAGTACTTC. Its protein product is CASSASGTGFNEQYF. J is TRBJ2-5 and V is TRBV25-1; 9 nucleotides line up with TRBD1. The DNA end favors TRBJ2-7, so the J call may be wrong. Germline-derived CDR1 and CDR2 are MGHDK and SYGVNS. The CDR3 length is 15 residues.

The rearrangement links TRBV20-1 to TRBJ1-2; the D gene is possibly TRBD1 (5 bases). CDR3 size: 18 residues. V gave up 6 bases and J gave up 8 bases, with 34 bases separating them. CDR1 is DFQATT and CDR2 is SNEGSKA in the germline V gene (reference sequence). The CDR3 loop is CSARPGTYSSKGPTGYTF. The DNA for the CDR3 is TGCAGTGCCAGGCCAGGGACTTACTCATCCAAGGGTCCCACGGGCTACACCTTC.

This clonotype appeared a few times. J is TRBJ2-1 and V is TRBV5-1; the D gene is possibly TRBD1 (6 bases). The V end lost 6 bases, the J end lost 6 bases, and 19 bases lay between the germline ends. The CDR3 totals 15 residues. Germline assignment: CDR1 SGHRS and CDR2 YFSETQ. The CDR3 spells CASTPSPGEPNEQFF. In DNA, the CDR3 is TGCGCCAGCACCCCCAGCCCAGGGGAGCCCAATGAGCAGTTCTTC. Looking up the rest from reference TRBV5-1 and TRBJ2-1 gives the full variable domain: KAGVTQTPRYLIKTRGQQVTLSCSPISGHRSVSWYQQTPGQGLQFLFEYFSETQRNKGNFPGRFSGRQFSNSRSEMNVSTLELGDSALYLCASTPSPGEPNEQFFGPGTRLTVL.